The next 23 T cell receptor beta chains were all read from a single sample in a study of blood T cell repertoires in COVID-19. Here immunoSEQ multiplex PCR was the method, and the copy in TCRdb shows in-frame clones only, minus some. The sample lists 350,000 or so clones, 80% to 90% occurring once. Material for sequencing was PBMCs or T cells enriched from blood (not recorded which). The receptor set was obtained from a woman between 35 and 50 years old with acute COVID-19.

The chain carries TRBV19 and TRBJ1-4, with D tentatively TRBD1 (6 bases). Germline CDR1 reads LNHDA; CDR2 reads SQIVND (reference sequence). The CDR3 has 16 amino acids. Trimming pared 6 bases from V and 3 bases from J, leaving 17 bases between. This chain's CDR3 is CASSPKVPGANEKLFF. DNA of the CDR3: TGTGCCAGTAGCCCGAAAGTCCCAGGGGCTAATGAAAAACTGTTTTTT.

Concerning this clone: The same CDR3 can be traced to other DNA sequences in this sample. The V and J genes are TRBV18 and TRBJ1-1, with TRBD1 matching over 11 bases. The CDR3 runs to 15 residues. Germline CDR1 is KGHSH and CDR2 is LQKENI. Trimming took 3 bases from V and 5 from J; bases not matched to a gene: 5. The CDR3 coding sequence is TGTGCCAGCTCACCGGACAGGGGGCGGTGGACTGAAGCTTTCTTT. Encoded protein: CASSPDRGRWTEAFF. The variable domain in full, with the rest retrieved from reference TRBV18 and TRBJ1-1, is NAGVMQNPRHLVRRRGQEARLRCSPMKGHSHVYWYRQLPEEGLKFMVYLQKENIIDESGMPKERFSAEFPKEGPSILRIQQVVRGDSAAYFCASSPDRGRWTEAFFGQGTRLTVV.

CDR3 nucleotides: TGTGCCAGCAGCCGTCCGGACAGCTTAGGCTACACCTTC. Encoded protein: CASSRPDSLGYTF. The chain has TRBV7-9 and TRBJ1-2, with D maybe TRBD1 (6 bases). Trimming took off 5 bases at V and 8 bases at J, with 15 bases between the two ends. The CDR3 sequence is 13 residues long. Germline V CDR1 and CDR2: SEHNR, FQNEAQ (reference sequence).

V and J are TRBV10-3 and TRBJ2-5; D unresolved. The CDR3 spans 15 residues. CDR1 is ENHRY and CDR2 is SYGVKD in the germline V gene. V was clipped by 2 bases and J by 2 bases, with 12 bases between them. For the CDR3, the DNA is TGTGCCATCAGTGAGGGCGCGGCGACGCAAGAGACCCAGTACTTC. This translates into CAISEGAATQETQYF.

This clone appeared a few times. The gene calls are TRBV5-4 and TRBJ1-2, with a weak D call TRBD1 (6 bases). CDR1 is SGHNT, CDR2 YYREEE, per germline (reference sequence). There are 13 residues in the CDR3. V lost 4 bases and J lost 8, with 15 bases in between. CDR3: CASSNPAGDGYTF. The CDR3 DNA is TGTGCCAGCAGCAACCCCGCAGGGGACGGCTACACCTTC.

J is TRBJ2-3 and V is TRBV9; 15 nucleotides align to TRBD2. The CDR3 has 18 residues. The germline V gene encodes CDR1 SGDLS and CDR2 YYNGEE. Unmatched junction bases numbered 8, after V lost 3 bases and J lost 3 bases. In DNA, the CDR3 is TGTGCCAGCAGCGAAGGACTAGCGGGAGGGCCGGGGACAGATACGCAGTATTTT. Translating gives CASSEGLAGGPGTDTQYF.

This rearrangement joins TRBV5-5 to TRBJ2-5, with a tentative D call TRBD1 (6 bases). Germline CDR1 SGHKS, CDR2 YYEKEE (reference sequence). The V end lost 0 bases, the J end lost 3 bases, and 12 bases lay between the germline ends. CDR3 length equals 15 residues. The CDR3 sequence: CASSLGPGVEETQYF. CDR3 in DNA: TGTGCCAGCAGCTTGGGGCCAGGGGTTGAAGAGACCCAGTACTTC.

This chain links TRBV11-2 with TRBJ1-2; the match to TRBD1 covers 8 bases. Germline CDR1 reads SGHAT; CDR2 reads FQNNGV. The CDR3 has 15 amino acids. Losses at the gene ends were 5 bases for V and 2 bases for J; bases not matched to a gene: 7. The CDR3 reads CASSRATGANYGYTF. DNA of the CDR3: TGTGCCAGCAGCAGAGCGACAGGGGCCAACTATGGCTACACCTTC.

The J gene is TRBJ1-2, the V gene TRBV2, with 11 bases aligning to TRBD1. Germline loops: CDR1 SNHLY, CDR2 FYNNEI. V was clipped by 5 bases and J by 5 bases; unmatched bases: 4. CDR3 length equals 14 residues. The chain's CDR3 is CASSRGTGGYGYTF. CDR3 DNA: TGTGCCAGCAGTCGAGGGACAGGGGGTTATGGCTACACCTTC.

J is TRBJ1-2 and V is TRBV27; 7 positions match TRBD1. Germline lookup yields CDR1 MNHEY and CDR2 SMNVEV (reference sequence). The CDR3 runs 15 residues. V lost 6 bases, J lost 6 bases, and 13 bases stayed unmatched. CDR3: CASSNLVGGGDGYTF. For the CDR3, the DNA is TGTGCCAGCAGCAACCTCGTTGGAGGGGGCGATGGCTACACCTTC.

The rearrangement links TRBV5-5 to TRBJ1-2; D unresolved. CDR3 length: 12 amino acids. Trimming removed 4 bases at V and 6 bases at J, with 10 bases between. Germline-derived CDR1 and CDR2 are SGHKS and YYEKEE (reference sequence). The CDR3 DNA reads TGTGCCAGCAGCCCCTGGGAGAATGGCTACACCTTC. Residues: CASSPWENGYTF.

The chain has TRBV24-1 and TRBJ2-7; D unresolved. This CDR3 contains 17 residues. Per germline, CDR1 KGHDR and CDR2 SFDVKD. Trimming took 2 bases from V and 2 from J, leaving 18 bases between them. Here the CDR3 reads CATSDSSPAGSTYEQYF. CDR3 nucleotide sequence: TGTGCCACCAGTGATTCCTCCCCGGCAGGCTCAACCTACGAGCAGTACTTC.

The chain joins TRBV6-2 or TRBV6-3 to TRBJ2-1; D may be TRBD1 (6 bases). Per the germline V gene, CDR1 is MNHEY and CDR2 is SVGEGT. This CDR3 spans 16 amino acids. V lost 5 bases, J lost 8 bases, and 22 bases lay in between. CDR3 coding DNA: TGTGCCAGCAGTGATGAGTTACGGGACAAGTCACATGAGCAGTTCTTC. Its translation: CASSDELRDKSHEQFF.

The V call is TRBV19, the J call TRBJ2-4; tentative D call: TRBD2 (6 bases). The CDR3 has 14 amino acids. The V gene lost 2 bases and the J gene lost 4 bases, with 9 bases spanning the gap. CDR1 LNHDA and CDR2 SQIVND come from the germline V gene (reference sequence). The CDR3 loop is CASSIRREKNIQYF. The CDR3 DNA reads as TGTGCCAGTAGTATACGGAGGGAAAAAAACATTCAGTACTTC.

The chain is built from TRBV19 and TRBJ2-1; 8 bases align to TRBD1. This CDR3 spans 16 amino acids. Trimming cost V 10 bases and J 1 base; bases outside gene matches: 12. Per germline, CDR1 LNHDA and CDR2 SQIVND (reference sequence). The DNA for the CDR3 is TGTGCCACCCCACTCCCGGGACAGGAGTCCTACAATGAGCAGTTCTTC. Protein sequence: CATPLPGQESYNEQFF.

This clone was counted a single time. The gene calls are TRBV7-6 and TRBJ2-7; D is possibly TRBD1 (6 bases). CDR1 and CDR2 from the germline V gene are SGHVS and FNYEAQ. V dropped 1 base and J dropped 1 base, with 11 bases sitting between them. The CDR3 spans 15 residues. This chain's CDR3 is CASSLVTGPSYEQYF. The CDR3 DNA reads as TGTGCCAGCAGCTTAGTCACAGGGCCTTCCTACGAGCAGTACTTC.

The chain joins TRBV7-3 to TRBJ2-1; 7 bases align to TRBD2. The CDR3 spans 15 residues. Per the germline V gene, CDR1 is SGHTA and CDR2 is FQGTGA. V gave up 4 bases and J gave up 1 base; unmatched junction bases: 4. This CDR3 reads CASSSPGGSYNEQFF. The CDR3 region has the DNA TGTGCCAGCAGCTCGCCCGGGGGGTCCTACAATGAGCAGTTCTTC.

The V and J genes are TRBV4-2 and TRBJ1-6; D is possibly TRBD1 (6 bases). The germline V and J ends were trimmed by 1 base and 6 bases, with 13 bases remaining between them. The CDR3 is made up of 16 amino acids. Germline CDR1 LGHNA, CDR2 YNFKEQ. In DNA form, the CDR3 reads TGTGCCAGCAGCCAAGCAACCGGACAGACTAATTCACCCCTCCACTTT. Translating gives CASSQATGQTNSPLHF.

This clone has only one observation. CDR3 in DNA: TGTGCCAGCAGCGGACTAGCGGGAGGGTGGTACCAAGAGACCCAGTACTTC. Its translation: CASSGLAGGWYQETQYF. The chain links TRBV28 to TRBJ2-5; TRBD2 agrees at 15 bases. The CDR3 totals 17 residues. Germline CDR1 reads MDHEN; CDR2 reads SYDVKM. With 6 bases clipped from V and 0 bases from J, the junction kept 5 bases outside the gene matches.

V gene TRBV10-3 combines with J gene TRBJ2-7; no firm D call. The CDR3 is made up of 13 amino acids. V lost 2 bases to trimming and J lost 2 bases, with 7 bases between them. In germline, CDR1 is ENHRY, CDR2 SYGVKD. DNA for the CDR3: TGTGCCATCAGTGAGGGGCAGACCTACGAGCAGTACTTC. Amino acid sequence: CAISEGQTYEQYF.

V usage is TRBV9 and J usage is TRBJ1-2, with 8 positions matching TRBD1. Trimming at V came to 0 bases and at J to 7 bases, leaving 8 bases not matched to a gene. The CDR3 has 15 residues. Germline CDR1 is SGDLS and CDR2 is YYNGEE. The CDR3 DNA sequence: TGTGCCAGCAGCGTAGAGGACAGGGACGGTGGTGGCTACACCTTC. It is translated as CASSVEDRDGGGYTF.

The CDR3 nucleotides read TGTGCCAGCAGCAAATTTCTCTGGGACAGTTTGAACACTGAAGCTTTCTTT. Translated, it gives CASSKFLWDSLNTEAFF. The chain carries TRBV21-1 and TRBJ1-1; TRBD1 is the table's D call and was not checked against the DNA. TRBV21-1 is a listed pseudogene. The CDR3 consists of 17 residues.

The CDR3 sequence: CASRDRLSTSGQYF. CDR3 nucleotides: TGTGCCAGCAGGGACAGGCTGTCTACTTCTGGACAGTACTTC. The V and J genes are TRBV25-1 and TRBJ2-7, with 7 nucleotides matching TRBD1. The germline V gene encodes CDR1 MGHDK and CDR2 SYGVNS. The CDR3 totals 14 residues. The V gene end was trimmed by 6 bases and the J gene end by 10 bases; junction bases not matched to a gene: 15.